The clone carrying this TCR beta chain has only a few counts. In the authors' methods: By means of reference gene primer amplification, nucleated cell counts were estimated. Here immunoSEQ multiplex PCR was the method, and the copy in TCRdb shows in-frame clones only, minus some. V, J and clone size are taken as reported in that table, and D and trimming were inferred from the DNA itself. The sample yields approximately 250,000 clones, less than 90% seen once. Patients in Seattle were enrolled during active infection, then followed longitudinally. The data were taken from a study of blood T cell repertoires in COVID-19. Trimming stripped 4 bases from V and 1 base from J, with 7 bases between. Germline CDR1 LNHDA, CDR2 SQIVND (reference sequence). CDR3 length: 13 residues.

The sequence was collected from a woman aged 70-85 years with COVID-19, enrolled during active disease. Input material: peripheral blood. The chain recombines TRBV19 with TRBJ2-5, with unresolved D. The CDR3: CASSTDIQETQYF. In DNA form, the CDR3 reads TGTGCCAGTAGTACAGATATCCAAGAGACCCAGTACTTC.